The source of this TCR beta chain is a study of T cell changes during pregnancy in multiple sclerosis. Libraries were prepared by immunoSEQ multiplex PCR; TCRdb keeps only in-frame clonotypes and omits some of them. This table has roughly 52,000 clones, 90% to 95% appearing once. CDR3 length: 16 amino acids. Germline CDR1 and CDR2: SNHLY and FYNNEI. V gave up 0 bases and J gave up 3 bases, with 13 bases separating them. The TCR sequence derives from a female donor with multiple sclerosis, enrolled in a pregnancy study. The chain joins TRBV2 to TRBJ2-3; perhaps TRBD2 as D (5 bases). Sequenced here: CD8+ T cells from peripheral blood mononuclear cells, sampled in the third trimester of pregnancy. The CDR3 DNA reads TGTGCCAGCAGTGAAGCGCGCGGGCCCTCGACAGATACGCAGTATTTT. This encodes CASSEARGPSTDTQYF.